The 29 T cell receptor beta chains below were found in one sample sequenced in a study of blood T cell repertoires in COVID-19. The assay was immunoSEQ multiplex PCR, and TCRdb's table has in-frame clones only and misses some. This table holds roughly 200,000 clones, around nine tenths found once. The sample taken for sequencing was peripheral blood. These receptors were collected from a man aged 18 to 35 with active or convalescent COVID-19.

The gene calls are TRBV20-1 and TRBJ2-3; 9 positions match TRBD2. The CDR3 runs to 15 residues. Germline V gives CDR1 DFQATT, CDR2 SNEGSKA (reference sequence). The junction had 6 bases not matched to a gene; V was cut back by 3 bases and J by 2 bases. The CDR3 sequence is CSASSLAGFTDTQYF. Here the CDR3 DNA reads TGCAGTGCTAGTAGTCTAGCGGGATTCACAGATACGCAGTATTTT.

The chain employs TRBV5-1 and TRBJ2-3; 8 bases line up with TRBD2. The ends lost 3 bases at V and 1 base at J; junction bases unmatched: 4. From germline, CDR1 is SGHRS and CDR2 YFSETQ. The CDR3 covers 15 residues. DNA of the CDR3: TGCGCCAGCAGCTCAGGGACTAGTCGCACAGATACGCAGTATTTT. This encodes CASSSGTSRTDTQYF.

CDR3 in amino acids: CASSHQDRATEAFF. The CDR3 DNA reads TGTGCCAGCAGCCACCAGGACAGGGCCACTGAAGCTTTCTTT. The chain joins TRBV7-2 to TRBJ1-1, with TRBD1 identical over 8 bases. The junction had 6 bases not matched to a gene; V was cut back by 5 bases and J by 4 bases. The CDR3 extends over 14 amino acids. The germline V gene has CDR1 SGHTA and CDR2 FQGNSA. Using reference TRBV7-2 and TRBJ1-1 for the parts outside the CDR3, the full variable domain is GAGVSQSPSNKVTEKGKDVELRCDPISGHTALYWYRQSLGQGLEFLIYFQGNSAPDKSGLPSDRFSAERTGGSVSTLTIQRTQQEDSAVYLCASSHQDRATEAFFGQGTRLTVV.

V is TRBV6-5 and J is TRBJ1-4, with 8 bases matching TRBD1. Germline V gene data show CDR1 as MNHEY and CDR2 as SVGAGI. This CDR3 is 16 amino acids long. J was trimmed by 11 bases and V by 0 bases; bases with no gene match: 11. CDR3 DNA sequence: TGTGCCAGCAGTTACTCGGCAGGGGGCGCGCTGGAGAAACTGTTTTTT. Protein product: CASSYSAGGALEKLFF.

The rearrangement links TRBV18 to TRBJ1-2; possibly TRBD1 for D (5 bases). V was trimmed by 6 bases and J by 8 bases, leaving 16 bases between them. The CDR3 has 13 amino acids. CDR1 KGHSH and CDR2 LQKENI come from the germline V gene. DNA of the CDR3: TGTGCCAGCTCCTCGGGAGAGAAGGGGGGCTACACCTTC. Encoded protein: CASSSGEKGGYTF.

This clone was counted once. This rearrangement joins TRBV5-6 to TRBJ1-1, with D unresolved. Germline V lookup: CDR1 SGHDT, CDR2 YYEEEE. This CDR3 region has 12 residues. V shed 0 bases and J shed 10 bases, with 10 bases lying between them. For the CDR3, the DNA is TGTGCCAGCAGCTTGGTGCGGGAGGGAGCTTTCTTT. It codes for CASSLVREGAFF. The whole variable domain, remainder taken from reference TRBV5-6 and TRBJ1-1, is DAGVTQSPTHLIKTRGQQVTLRCSPKSGHDTVSWYQQALGQGPQFIFQYYEEEERQRGNFPDRFSGHQFPNYSSELNVNALLLGDSALYLCASSLVREGAFFGQGTRLTVV.

This chain links TRBV5-1 with TRBJ2-1; TRBD2 matches at 13 bases. V shed 3 bases, J shed 6 bases, and the junction held 9 bases outside the gene matches. CDR3 length: 17 residues. The germline CDR1 and CDR2 sequences are SGHRS and YFSETQ. CDR3 loop: CASSSKKTSGGANEQFF. The CDR3 coding sequence is TGCGCCAGCAGCTCGAAGAAAACTAGCGGGGGGGCCAATGAGCAGTTCTTC. The full variable domain, completed using reference TRBV5-1 and TRBJ2-1, is KAGVTQTPRYLIKTRGQQVTLSCSPISGHRSVSWYQQTPGQGLQFLFEYFSETQRNKGNFPGRFSGRQFSNSRSEMNVSTLELGDSALYLCASSSKKTSGGANEQFFGPGTRLTVL.

V and J are TRBV11-2 and TRBJ2-7; D is unresolved. The CDR3 has 16 residues. Deletions cut 0 bases from V and 0 bases from J, with 12 bases between. Germline V gives CDR1 SGHAT, CDR2 FQNNGV. The CDR3 region has the DNA TGTGCCAGCAGCTTAGACTTTGTCGAGGTCTCCTACGAGCAGTACTTC. This codes for CASSLDFVEVSYEQYF. Full variable domain (rest looked up from reference TRBV11-2 and TRBJ2-7): EAGVAQSPRYKIIEKRQSVAFWCNPISGHATLYWYQQILGQGPKLLIQFQNNGVVDDSQLPKDRFSAERLKGVDSTLKIQPAKLEDSAVYLCASSLDFVEVSYEQYFGPGTRLTVT.

The chain links TRBV29-1 to TRBJ2-7, with D possibly being TRBD1 (6 bases). Per germline, CDR1 SQVTM and CDR2 ANQGSEA. Trimming took off 8 bases at V and 3 bases at J, with 14 bases between the two ends. The length of the CDR3 is 12 residues. CDR3: CSPRDTYYEQYF. The CDR3 DNA reads TGCAGCCCCCGGGACACATACTACGAGCAGTACTTC.

V and J are TRBV9 and TRBJ2-1; the match to TRBD2 covers 13 bases. V was pared by 6 bases and J by 9 bases, with 6 bases of the junction left unmatched. The CDR3 is 14 residues long. Germline lookup yields CDR1 SGDLS and CDR2 YYNGEE. The CDR3 protein is CASTGTSGTGEQFF. Here the CDR3 DNA reads TGTGCCAGCACCGGGACTAGCGGGACGGGTGAGCAGTTCTTC.

The CDR3 is CASSPGTGGTGNTIYF. The CDR3 bases are TGCGCCAGCAGCCCCGGGACAGGGGGCACTGGAAACACCATATATTTT. V and J are TRBV5-1 and TRBJ1-3, with 12 bases aligning to TRBD1. The CDR3 covers 16 residues. V was clipped by 4 bases and J by 2 bases; unmatched bases: 4. Per germline, CDR1 SGHRS and CDR2 YFSETQ.

The chain couples TRBV6-5 to TRBJ2-3; D may be TRBD1 (6 bases). The germline CDR1 and CDR2 sequences are MNHEY and SVGAGI. V was shortened by 6 bases and J by 0 bases, with 13 bases between the two germline ends. CDR3 size: 15 residues. In DNA, the CDR3 is TGTGCCAGCAGGGCCGACAGGTCTAGCACAGATACGCAGTATTTT. Amino acids: CASRADRSSTDTQYF.

This rearrangement joins TRBV19 to TRBJ1-6; tentative D call: TRBD1 (5 bases). CDR1 is LNHDA and CDR2 is SQIVND in the germline V gene (reference sequence). The CDR3 sequence is 15 residues long. Deletions cut 8 bases from V and 0 bases from J, with 11 bases between. The DNA for the CDR3 is TGTGCCAGTTCAGGGATGAGCTCCTATAATTCACCCCTCCACTTT. Encoded protein: CASSGMSSYNSPLHF.

The rearrangement uses TRBV5-8 and TRBJ1-1; the match to TRBD1 covers 7 bases. Trimming took 4 bases from V and 7 from J; bases not matched to a gene: 10. Per germline, CDR1 SGHTS and CDR2 YDEGEE. The CDR3 is 14 residues long. The CDR3 is CASSDDRAKIEAFF. In DNA, the CDR3 is TGTGCCAGCAGCGACGACAGGGCGAAAATTGAAGCTTTCTTT.

The chain joins TRBV4-1 to TRBJ1-5; 8 positions agree with TRBD1. Germline trimming cut 1 base from V and 0 bases from J; bases unmatched to any gene: 5. The CDR3 covers 17 residues. Germline V CDR1 and CDR2: MGHRA, YSYEKL. CDR3 sequence (DNA): TGCGCCAGCAGCCAAGGGACAGGGTCGTATAGCAATCAGCCCCAGCATTTT. This codes for CASSQGTGSYSNQPQHF.

V and J are TRBV5-6 and TRBJ1-3; D is undetermined. Germline assignment: CDR1 SGHDT and CDR2 YYEEEE. This CDR3 region has 14 residues. V was cut by 1 base and J by 2 bases, with 7 bases left in between. CDR3 region: CASSLNSPGNTIYF. DNA for the CDR3: TGTGCCAGCAGCTTGAACTCACCTGGAAACACCATATATTTT.

The rearrangement links TRBV18 to TRBJ2-2; TRBD2 agrees at 8 bases. Germline V gene data show CDR1 as KGHSH and CDR2 as LQKENI. The CDR3 consists of 15 residues. J lost 1 base, V lost 6 bases, and 4 bases had no gene match. The CDR3 loop reads CASSRTSGNTGELFF. For the CDR3, the DNA is TGTGCCAGCTCGCGTACTAGCGGGAACACCGGGGAGCTGTTTTTT.

The chain uses TRBV11-2 and TRBJ1-3, with D uncertain. Per germline, CDR1 SGHAT and CDR2 FQNNGV. The V and J ends lost 2 bases and 0 bases respectively, with 8 bases between them. This CDR3 has 15 amino acids. The CDR3 sequence: CASSLQEYSGNTIYF. The DNA of the CDR3 is TGTGCCAGCAGCTTACAGGAATACTCTGGAAACACCATATATTTT.

This clone appeared a single time. The chain joins TRBV11-2 to TRBJ2-1; possibly TRBD1 for D (6 bases). Germline assignment: CDR1 SGHAT and CDR2 FQNNGV. Trimming pared 9 bases from V and 9 bases from J, leaving 12 bases between. This CDR3 contains 11 residues. CDR3 amino acids: CASSTGGEQFF. The CDR3 coding sequence is TGTGCCAGTTCGACAGGTGGTGAGCAGTTCTTC.

This clone was recorded once. This chain connects TRBV6-5 to TRBJ1-1; TRBD1 might be the D (6 bases). Between the trimmed V and J ends, which lost 6 bases and 7 bases, there was a span of 18 bases. CDR1 and CDR2 from the germline V gene are MNHEY and SVGAGI. This CDR3 has 14 residues. CDR3 nucleotides: TGTGCCAGCAGGGACAGACAGAGTTCAAGTGAAGCTTTCTTT. Its translation: CASRDRQSSSEAFF.

V gene TRBV25-1 combines with J gene TRBJ1-6; TRBD1 matches at 10 bases. The CDR3 spans 13 residues. Trimming took 7 bases from V and 10 from J; bases not matched to a gene: 4. Germline-derived CDR1 and CDR2 are MGHDK and SYGVNS. DNA of the CDR3: TGTGCCAGCAACGGACAGGGGGACTCACCCCTCCACTTT. Encoded protein: CASNGQGDSPLHF.

The chain couples TRBV5-1 to TRBJ2-7; 16 bases map to TRBD2. The junction had 5 bases not matched to a gene; V was cut back by 0 bases and J by 5 bases. The germline CDR1 and CDR2 sequences are SGHRS and YFSETQ. CDR3 length equals 17 residues. The chain's CDR3 is CASSLEGTSGRVDEQYF. The CDR3 DNA reads TGCGCCAGCAGCTTGGAGGGGACTAGCGGGAGGGTCGACGAGCAGTACTTC.

The V and J genes are TRBV19 and TRBJ2-2; TRBD1 agrees at 7 bases. This CDR3 spans 15 amino acids. Trimming cost V 3 bases and J 7 bases; bases outside gene matches: 8. The germline V gene encodes CDR1 LNHDA and CDR2 SQIVND (reference sequence). The DNA of the CDR3 is TGTGCCAGTAGTATCGGGACAGTCCTGGGCGGGGAGCTGTTTTTT. Translation: CASSIGTVLGGELFF.

The chain employs TRBV6-5 and TRBJ1-5; 7 nucleotides agree with TRBD1. The length of the CDR3 is 15 residues. Germline V gene lookup returns CDR1 MNHEY and CDR2 SVGAGI. V was clipped by 8 bases and J by 5 bases; unmatched bases: 12. CDR3 DNA sequence: TGTGCCAGCCTCACCATGACAGGGCGTGATCAGCCCCAGCATTTT. Protein: CASLTMTGRDQPQHF.

The V gene is TRBV4-1, the J gene TRBJ1-1; weak D call: TRBD1 (5 bases). From germline, CDR1 is MGHRA and CDR2 YSYEKL. V lost 5 bases to trimming and J lost 0 bases, with 19 bases between them. This CDR3 contains 17 residues. The CDR3 sequence is CASSSHRNQGMNTEAFF. CDR3 DNA: TGCGCCAGCAGCAGCCATCGAAACCAGGGAATGAACACTGAAGCTTTCTTT.

This clone was detected once. The chain joins TRBV6-5 to TRBJ2-6; D not resolved. V lost 6 bases to trimming and J lost 0 bases, with 3 bases between them. CDR3 length equals 13 residues. Germline CDR1 and CDR2: MNHEY and SVGAGI. CDR3 DNA: TGTGCCAGCAGGAGCTCTGGGGCCAACGTCCTGACTTTC. Translating it yields CASRSSGANVLTF.

The chain uses TRBV7-8 and TRBJ2-7, with D possibly matching TRBD1 (6 bases). This CDR3 comprises 15 residues. The germline gives CDR1 SGHVS, CDR2 FQNEAQ. The V gene lost 2 bases and the J gene lost 0 bases, with 11 bases spanning the gap. CDR3 nucleotides: TGTGCCAGCAGCTTATACCGGGACAACTCCTACGAGCAGTACTTC. It codes for CASSLYRDNSYEQYF.

V and J are TRBV5-1 and TRBJ1-4; D not resolved. Germline V gene lookup returns CDR1 SGHRS and CDR2 YFSETQ. Trimming stripped 4 bases from V and 0 bases from J, with 13 bases between. The CDR3 sequence is 16 residues long. Here the CDR3 DNA reads TGCGCCAGCAGCGACCGGACGGGAGCAACTAATGAAAAACTGTTTTTT. It is translated as CASSDRTGATNEKLFF.

The gene calls are TRBV7-9 and TRBJ2-3, with a weak D call TRBD1 (6 bases). Trimming removed 5 bases at V and 4 bases at J, with 10 bases between. The CDR3 runs to 13 residues. CDR1 is SEHNR, CDR2 FQNEAQ, per germline (reference sequence). CDR3 nucleotides: TGTGCCAGCAGCACCTCAGGGGCAGATACGCAGTATTTT. Protein sequence: CASSTSGADTQYF.